The 24 T cell receptor beta chains listed next were all sequenced from one sample in a study of shared clonotypes between healthy human individuals. Assay used: immunoSEQ multiplex PCR; TCRdb lists only in-frame clones, some missing. This repertoire shows hundreds of thousands of clones, 70% to 80% found once; its top ten account for roughly 13%. Material: PBMCs. The source of these receptors is a woman aged 35 to 49 in good health. Some clones in this sample may be carry-over from other donors' samples.

The gene calls are TRBV29-1 and TRBJ2-5, with D unclear. Germline V gene sequence: CDR1 SQVTM, CDR2 ANQGSEA. V was pared by 0 bases and J by 2 bases, with 10 bases between. This CDR3 is 14 amino acids long. The DNA for the CDR3 is TGCAGCGTTGAAGATACGACCCTTCAAGAGACCCAGTACTTC. It is translated as CSVEDTTLQETQYF. Looking up the rest from reference TRBV29-1 and TRBJ2-5 gives the full variable domain: SAVISQKPSRDICQRGTSLTIQCQVDSQVTMMFWYRQQPGQSLTLIATANQGSEATYESGFVIDKFPISRPNLTFSTLTVSNMSPEDSSIYLCSVEDTTLQETQYFGPGTRLLVL.

The chain joins TRBV5-4 to TRBJ2-1; 9 positions match TRBD1. This CDR3 contains 16 residues. With V trimmed by 4 bases and J by 5 bases, 10 bases remained unmatched. CDR1 and CDR2 from the germline V gene are SGHNT and YYREEE (reference sequence). The CDR3 coding sequence is TGTGCCAGCAGCCGTGCGGGGACAGGGAGGGACAATGAGCAGTTCTTC. The encoded protein is CASSRAGTGRDNEQFF.

This clone was counted only a few times. The chain is built from TRBV7-9 and TRBJ1-5, with unresolved D. The CDR3 is 14 amino acids. V was cut by 2 bases and J by 5 bases, with 10 bases left in between. CDR1 and CDR2 (germline): SEHNR, FQNEAQ (reference sequence). CDR3 region: CASSLTVGDQPQHF. The CDR3 DNA is TGTGCCAGCAGCTTAACGGTGGGCGATCAGCCCCAGCATTTT.

The J gene is TRBJ1-2, the V gene TRBV18; 9 bases are a match to TRBD1. V trimming: 3 bases; J trimming: 4 bases; junction bases outside the gene matches: 6. The CDR3 contains 15 residues. The germline V gene encodes CDR1 KGHSH and CDR2 LQKENI. The CDR3 coding sequence is TGTGCCAGCTCACCCCGACAGGGGGAGACCTATGGCTACACCTTC. This sequence encodes CASSPRQGETYGYTF. Filled out from reference TRBV18 and TRBJ1-2, the complete variable domain reads NAGVMQNPRHLVRRRGQEARLRCSPMKGHSHVYWYRQLPEEGLKFMVYLQKENIIDESGMPKERFSAEFPKEGPSILRIQQVVRGDSAAYFCASSPRQGETYGYTFGSGTRLTVV.

The rearrangement uses TRBV16 and TRBJ2-1; 8 nucleotides line up with TRBD2. This CDR3 has 16 residues. Germline CDR1 and CDR2: KGHSY and FQNENV. The junction had 8 bases not matched to a gene; V was cut back by 1 base and J by 6 bases. This CDR3 reads CASSQFSGAGGNEQFF. CDR3 bases: TGTGCCAGCAGCCAATTCTCAGGGGCGGGGGGCAATGAGCAGTTCTTC.

The rearrangement links TRBV5-8 to TRBJ2-2; a weak D match, TRBD1 (5 bases). With 0 bases removed from V and 6 bases from J, the gap between germline ends came to 12 bases. The CDR3 spans 15 residues. Germline assignment: CDR1 SGHTS and CDR2 YDEGEE. The CDR3 DNA reads as TGTGCCAGCAGCTTGGTGCCGCAGGGTTCCGGGGAGCTGTTTTTT. This sequence encodes CASSLVPQGSGELFF.

This clone has just a few counts. In nucleotides, the CDR3 is TGTGCCAGCAGCTTGACTAGGCTGGGGGAGCAGTACTTC. Amino acid sequence: CASSLTRLGEQYF. The V gene is TRBV5-8, the J gene TRBJ2-5; D is tentatively TRBD1 or TRBD2 (5 bases each). The CDR3 covers 13 residues. Per the germline V gene, CDR1 is SGHTS and CDR2 is YDEGEE. With 1 base removed from V and 11 bases from J, the gap between germline ends came to 15 bases.

This chain links TRBV6-6 with TRBJ1-4; possibly TRBD1 for D (5 bases). V gave up 0 bases and J gave up 7 bases, with 9 bases separating them. Germline-derived CDR1 and CDR2 are MNHNY and SVGAGI (reference sequence). CDR3 size: 14 residues. This chain's CDR3 is CASSYSQGSEKLFF. CDR3 DNA: TGTGCCAGCAGTTACTCGCAGGGTAGTGAAAAACTGTTTTTT.

This clone was counted a few times. The chain links TRBV5-4 to TRBJ1-4; D remains unclear. Germline V gene lookup returns CDR1 SGHNT and CDR2 YYREEE (reference sequence). The CDR3 loop spans 15 amino acids. The ends were cut back, 3 bases at V and 6 bases at J, with 15 bases in the middle. Here the CDR3 reads CASSSPEGRDEKLFF. CDR3 DNA sequence: TGTGCCAGCAGCTCCCCGGAGGGTCGTGATGAAAAACTGTTTTTT.

Points on this clone: Additional DNA sequences in this sample encode the identical CDR3. The chain employs TRBV7-2 and TRBJ2-1, with a possible D match to TRBD2 (5 bases). The V and J ends lost 5 bases and 1 base respectively, with 9 bases between them. Germline CDR1 and CDR2: SGHTA and FQGNSA. This CDR3 is 14 amino acids long. The CDR3 DNA sequence: TGTGCCAGCAGCCCGGACTCTTCCTACAATGAGCAGTTCTTC. This sequence encodes CASSPDSSYNEQFF. The variable domain in full, with the rest retrieved from reference TRBV7-2 and TRBJ2-1, is GAGVSQSPSNKVTEKGKDVELRCDPISGHTALYWYRQSLGQGLEFLIYFQGNSAPDKSGLPSDRFSAERTGGSVSTLTIQRTQQEDSAVYLCASSPDSSYNEQFFGPGTRLTVL.

The V call is TRBV7-2, the J call TRBJ1-1; D unresolved. Germline CDR1 SGHTA, CDR2 FQGNSA. Between the trimmed V and J ends, which lost 5 bases and 0 bases, there was a span of 7 bases. This CDR3 comprises 13 residues. The CDR3 region has the DNA TGTGCCAGCAGCCCCAACTTGAACACTGAAGCTTTCTTT. Translated, it gives CASSPNLNTEAFF. The whole variable domain, remainder taken from reference TRBV7-2 and TRBJ1-1, is GAGVSQSPSNKVTEKGKDVELRCDPISGHTALYWYRQSLGQGLEFLIYFQGNSAPDKSGLPSDRFSAERTGGSVSTLTIQRTQQEDSAVYLCASSPNLNTEAFFGQGTRLTVV.

This clone has just one count. The chain recombines TRBV7-8 with TRBJ1-2; TRBD1 aligns across 11 bases. The CDR3 is made up of 16 amino acids. After removal of 5 bases from V and 6 bases from J, the junction contained 11 bases not matched to a gene. Germline-derived CDR1 and CDR2 are SGHVS and FQNEAQ. CDR3 residues: CASSPRTGGFLHGYTF. DNA for the CDR3: TGTGCCAGCAGCCCCCGGACAGGGGGCTTTCTCCATGGCTACACCTTC.

The chain employs TRBV18 and TRBJ2-5, with D possibly TRBD1 on 6 matching bases. V lost 3 bases and J 2 bases, leaving 10 bases between the germline ends. CDR1 is KGHSH, CDR2 LQKENI, per germline. The CDR3 has 14 residues. CDR3 DNA sequence: TGTGCCAGCTCACCGGGGACACTACAAGAGACCCAGTACTTC. This encodes CASSPGTLQETQYF.

The chain employs TRBV27 and TRBJ1-2; 7 nucleotides agree with TRBD1. The CDR3 contains 14 residues. Germline trimming cut 3 bases from V and 2 bases from J; bases unmatched to any gene: 3. Germline V gene lookup returns CDR1 MNHEY and CDR2 SMNVEV (reference sequence). CDR3 loop: CASSFKGANYGYTF. The DNA for the CDR3 is TGTGCCAGCAGTTTTAAGGGGGCCAACTATGGCTACACCTTC.

The chain couples TRBV9 to TRBJ2-4, with D perhaps assigned TRBD1 or TRBD2 (6 bases each). CDR1 and CDR2 (germline): SGDLS, YYNGEE. The CDR3 loop spans 13 amino acids. V was clipped by 3 bases and J by 6 bases, with 10 bases between them. The CDR3 nucleotides are TGTGCCAGCAGCGGCGGAGGGGGAAACATTCAGTACTTC. It specifies CASSGGGGNIQYF.

J is TRBJ1-2 and V is TRBV5-4, with TRBD1 identical over 7 bases. The CDR3 sequence is 14 residues long. CDR1 and CDR2 from the germline V gene are SGHNT and YYREEE (reference sequence). Germline trimming cut 3 bases from V and 2 bases from J; bases unmatched to any gene: 4. This CDR3 is CASSWPGQNYGYTF. The CDR3 DNA is TGTGCCAGCAGCTGGCCGGGACAGAACTATGGCTACACCTTC.

The V gene is TRBV28, the J gene TRBJ2-7; no definite D call. Looked up from germline, CDR1 is MDHEN and CDR2 is SYDVKM. The CDR3 length is 13 residues. The V end lost 2 bases, the J end lost 3 bases, and 8 bases lay between the germline ends. The CDR3 protein is CASSLDLDYEQYF. CDR3 DNA: TGTGCCAGCAGTTTAGATCTAGACTACGAGCAGTACTTC.

J is TRBJ1-6 and V is TRBV5-1, with a tentative D call TRBD1 (5 bases). The CDR3 totals 13 residues. Germline-derived CDR1 and CDR2 are SGHRS and YFSETQ. V lost 2 bases to trimming and J lost 7 bases, with 7 bases between them. The CDR3 DNA reads TGCGCCAGCAGCTTAGGGGTCAATTCACCCCTCCACTTT. As protein: CASSLGVNSPLHF.

The chain couples TRBV28 to TRBJ2-1; D not resolved. The CDR3 contains 11 residues. Germline assignment: CDR1 MDHEN and CDR2 SYDVKM. The V gene lost 1 base and the J gene lost 8 bases, with 3 bases spanning the gap. This CDR3 is CASSLFDEQFF. The CDR3 nucleotides read TGTGCCAGCAGTTTATTCGATGAGCAGTTCTTC.

The chain couples TRBV9 to TRBJ1-5; possible D gene TRBD1, 5 bases. The CDR3 has 16 residues. Trimming shortened V by 5 bases and J by 2 bases, and 17 bases separated the two germline ends. CDR1 and CDR2 from the germline V gene are SGDLS and YYNGEE. As DNA, the CDR3 is TGTGCCAGCAGTCTACTCGACAGTTTCCGCAATCAGCCCCAGCATTTT. It translates to CASSLLDSFRNQPQHF.

The chain carries TRBV28 and TRBJ1-1, with D perhaps matching TRBD1 (6 bases). Looked up from germline, CDR1 is MDHEN and CDR2 is SYDVKM. CDR3 size: 15 residues. V lost 4 bases and J lost 4, with 16 bases in between. CDR3 DNA sequence: TGTGCCAGCAGTTCCACAGGGTCGGGACGCACTGAAGCTTTCTTT. Translation gives CASSSTGSGRTEAFF. The full variable domain, its missing parts supplied by reference TRBV28 and TRBJ1-1, is DVKVTQSSRYLVKRTGEKVFLECVQDMDHENMFWYRQDPGLGLRLIYFSYDVKMKEKGDIPEGYSVSREKKERFSLILESASTNQTSMYLCASSSTGSGRTEAFFGQGTRLTVV.

This sequence joins TRBV19 and TRBJ2-3; no definite D call. The CDR3 extends over 15 amino acids. V lost 5 bases and J 2 bases, leaving 14 bases between the germline ends. CDR1 is LNHDA, CDR2 SQIVND, per germline (reference sequence). The CDR3 reads CASSLIAQFTDTQYF. For the CDR3, the DNA is TGTGCCAGTAGTTTAATAGCACAGTTCACAGATACGCAGTATTTT.

The chain carries TRBV9 and TRBJ2-6; D is ambiguous. Germline-derived CDR1 and CDR2 are SGDLS and YYNGEE. V dropped 0 bases and J dropped 0 bases, with 19 bases sitting between them. There are 20 residues in the CDR3. CDR3 bases: TGTGCCAGCAGCGTAGATTCTAGGGTTGGGCACCCCTCTGGGGCCAACGTCCTGACTTTC. Translation gives CASSVDSRVGHPSGANVLTF. Full variable domain (remainder filled in from reference TRBV9 and TRBJ2-6): DSGVTQTPKHLITATGQRVTLRCSPRSGDLSVYWYQQSLDQGLQFLIQYYNGEERAKGNILERFSAQQFPDLHSELNLSSLELGDSALYFCASSVDSRVGHPSGANVLTFGAGSRLTVL.

This chain links TRBV18 with TRBJ2-1, with D perhaps TRBD2 (5 bases). CDR3 length equals 13 residues. The germline CDR1 and CDR2 sequences are KGHSH and LQKENI. The ends were cut back, 3 bases at V and 5 bases at J, with 8 bases in the middle. CDR3 loop: CASSPKRDNEQFF. In nucleotides, the CDR3 is TGTGCCAGCTCACCGAAGAGGGACAATGAGCAGTTCTTC.